This TCR beta chain emerged from a study of T cells expressing NK-cell markers. As for the study in general: It was sorted CD3+CD56+NKG2C+, CD3+CD56+NKG2C- and CD3+CD56-NKG2C+ T cells that supplied the TCR beta repertoires.

TCRdb processed the 5' RACE reads again and assigns one entry to each CDR3 protein, with no DNA. The sample has a few hundred thousand distinct CDR3 sequences. The CDR3 runs 16 residues. The V gene's germline CDR1 is SGHRS and CDR2 YFSETQ. This chain uses TRBV5-1 with TRBJ2-7. The sequence derives from a man aged 18 to 30 in good health. Sequencing was carried out using blood T cells: a sorted CD56 or NKG2C T cell subset, CD4+ or CD8+ T cells, or bulk PBMC T cells (not recorded which). The CDR3 here is CASSRPELQSSYEQYF. Full variable domain (missing parts from reference TRBV5-1 and TRBJ2-7): KAGVTQTPRYLIKTRGQQVTLSCSPISGHRSVSWYQQTPGQGLQFLFEYFSETQRNKGNFPGRFSGRQFSNSRSEMNVSTLELGDSALYLCASSRPELQSSYEQYFGPGTRLTVT.